A single sample is the source of the 27 T cell receptor beta chains below, sequenced in a study of T cell repertoires in cytomegalovirus infection. TCRdb re-analysed the reads in MiXCR, keeping a single row per CDR3 protein. The sample lists 600,000 to 700,000 distinct CDR3 sequences, roughly 33% occurring once. These TCRs are of unknown antigen specificity. Sample: cultured PBMCs, taken from culture after CMV antigen stimulation. The receptor source for this set is a human donor in good health (CMV status not recorded). Some clones in this sample may be carry-over from other donors' samples.

The chain employs TRBV5-4 and TRBJ1-1; 7 bases are a match to TRBD1. The V segment lost 6 bases and the J segment 3 bases; nucleotides outside the gene matches: 5. CDR3 length: 13 amino acids. The germline gives CDR1 SGHNT, CDR2 YYREEE (reference sequence). CDR3 in amino acids: CASTSGTDTEAFF. CDR3 coding DNA: TGTGCCAGCACCTCCGGGACAGACACTGAAGCTTTCTTT.

The chain's CDR3 is CASSRGPGTRAYEQYF. CDR3 DNA: TGTGCCAGCAGCCGCGGCCCGGGAACAAGGGCCTACGAGCAGTACTTC. The chain employs TRBV3-1 and TRBJ2-7, with D possibly matching TRBD2 (5 bases). The CDR3 is made up of 16 amino acids. The germline V and J ends were trimmed by 4 bases and 2 bases, with 18 bases remaining between them. Germline assignment: CDR1 LGHDT and CDR2 YNNKEL (reference sequence).

This rearrangement joins TRBV6-2 or TRBV6-3 to TRBJ1-3; D gene unclear. The germline gives CDR1 MNHEY, CDR2 SVGEGT. Trimming removed 4 bases from V and 11 bases from J, with 12 bases in between. This CDR3 has 12 amino acids. The CDR3 spells CASSFSGSAIYF. DNA of the CDR3: TGTGCCAGCAGTTTCTCGGGGTCTGCCATATATTTT.

CDR3 loop: CASTLTGQGAMNTEAFF. As DNA, the CDR3 is TGTGCCAGCACATTAACTGGGCAGGGGGCGATGAACACTGAAGCTTTCTTT. The J gene is TRBJ1-1, the V gene TRBV28, with 8 nucleotides matching TRBD1. Germline V gives CDR1 MDHEN, CDR2 SYDVKM. The CDR3 runs to 17 residues. V trimming: 7 bases; J trimming: 0 bases; junction bases outside the gene matches: 13.

This clonotype was seen a handful of times. This chain joins TRBV7-2 and TRBJ2-1; 9 nucleotides match TRBD2. The CDR3 length is 14 residues. Germline trimming cut 5 bases from V and 8 bases from J; bases unmatched to any gene: 7. Germline V gene data show CDR1 as SGHTA and CDR2 as FQGNSA. CDR3 DNA: TGTGCCAGCAGCCGCGGGGGGGCAGGCGATGAGCAGTTCTTC. Residues: CASSRGGAGDEQFF.

V gene TRBV9 combines with J gene TRBJ2-1; no firm D call. Between the trimmed V and J ends, which lost 0 bases and 0 bases, there was a span of 10 bases. Germline V lookup: CDR1 SGDLS, CDR2 YYNGEE. This CDR3 spans 16 amino acids. CDR3 loop: CASSVGTAGSYNEQFF. CDR3 nucleotide sequence: TGTGCCAGCAGCGTAGGCACGGCTGGCTCCTACAATGAGCAGTTCTTC.

The chain couples TRBV6-1 to TRBJ2-7, with 9 bases fitting TRBD1. Unmatched junction bases numbered 6, after V lost 4 bases and J lost 2 bases. Germline CDR1 is MNHNS and CDR2 is SASEGT. CDR3 length equals 15 residues. This chain's CDR3 is CASSGLGQGTYEQYF. The CDR3 bases are TGTGCCAGCAGTGGTCTAGGACAGGGGACCTACGAGCAGTACTTC.

This clonotype was observed many times. CDR3 in amino acids: CASSDGYREETQYF. Here the CDR3 DNA reads TGTGCCAGCAGTGATGGGTACCGCGAAGAGACCCAGTACTTC. The chain joins TRBV6-1 to TRBJ2-5; D unclear. V shed 3 bases and J shed 3 bases, with 11 bases lying between them. The germline CDR1 and CDR2 sequences are MNHNS and SASEGT. This CDR3 contains 14 residues.

Only a few counts were recorded for this clonotype. This chain uses TRBV7-9 with TRBJ2-6; D unclear. Germline CDR1 is SEHNR and CDR2 is FQNEAQ (reference sequence). The length of the CDR3 is 13 residues. The V end was cut by 8 bases, the J end by 2 bases, with 7 bases between. The CDR3 is CASWAPGANVLTF. As DNA, the CDR3 is TGTGCCAGCTGGGCCCCTGGGGCCAACGTCCTGACTTTC.

The V gene is TRBV6-6, the J gene TRBJ2-5; D may be TRBD1 or TRBD2 (6 bases each). CDR3 length: 17 amino acids. CDR1 and CDR2 (germline): MNHNY, SVGAGI (reference sequence). V lost 2 bases, J lost 1 base, and 17 bases lay in between. The CDR3 is CASSYDFERGAQETQYF. DNA of the CDR3: TGTGCCAGCAGTTACGATTTCGAAAGGGGGGCCCAAGAGACCCAGTACTTC.

This clonotype appeared a few times. The chain is built from TRBV2 and TRBJ1-5; D uncertain. The germline gives CDR1 SNHLY, CDR2 FYNNEI. The CDR3 has 13 residues. V lost 0 bases to trimming and J lost 8 bases, with 8 bases between them. The CDR3 here is CASSEARAEPQHF. The CDR3, as DNA: TGTGCCAGCAGTGAAGCGCGGGCGGAGCCCCAGCATTTT.

This chain uses TRBV5-1 with TRBJ2-1, with 8 bases matching TRBD2. Unmatched junction bases numbered 11, after V lost 0 bases and J lost 6 bases. Germline V gene data show CDR1 as SGHRS and CDR2 as YFSETQ. This CDR3 has 17 residues. The CDR3 nucleotides are TGCGCCAGCAGCTTGGAGGCGGGAGGTCTCCCAAGCAATGAGCAGTTCTTC. Encoded protein: CASSLEAGGLPSNEQFF.

In its sample, this clonotype was seen a few times. The chain combines TRBV6-2 or TRBV6-3 with TRBJ1-5; maybe TRBD1 (5 bases). CDR3 size: 15 residues. Germline CDR1 and CDR2: MNHEY and SVGEGT. Deletions cut 7 bases from V and 0 bases from J, with 13 bases between. The CDR3 is CASKGVNYSNQPQHF. The DNA for the CDR3 is TGTGCCAGCAAAGGGGTAAATTATAGCAATCAGCCCCAGCATTTT.

This clonotype was found many times. The chain uses TRBV7-2 and TRBJ2-5; D possibly corresponds to TRBD2 (5 bases). The CDR3 is made up of 14 amino acids. The ends were cut back, 1 base at V and 4 bases at J, with 10 bases in the middle. From germline, CDR1 is SGHTA and CDR2 FQGNSA. CDR3 in amino acids: CASSLDLGGETQYF. The CDR3 DNA reads as TGTGCCAGCAGCTTAGATCTAGGAGGAGAGACCCAGTACTTC.

The CDR3 DNA follows: TGTGCCAGCACCTTGGGAGGGTTTAATTCACCCCTCCACTTT. Translating gives CASTLGGFNSPLHF. V usage is TRBV12-3 or TRBV12-4 and J usage is TRBJ1-6; unclear D gene. V shed 7 bases and J shed 6 bases, with 13 bases lying between them. The CDR3 runs to 14 residues.

This clonotype has just a few counts. The CDR3 bases are TGTGCCAGCAGTCCGTCGGCGGGAGTCCTTGATCGGTACGAGCAGTACTTC. Translation gives CASSPSAGVLDRYEQYF. The genes are TRBV6-2 or TRBV6-3 and TRBJ2-7; TRBD2 matches at 7 bases. Trimming took 5 bases from V and 4 from J; bases not matched to a gene: 17. Germline V gene sequence: CDR1 MNHEY, CDR2 SVGEGT. This CDR3 is built from 17 residues.

This clonotype was detected only a few times. The V call is TRBV28, the J call TRBJ2-5; 10 nucleotides match TRBD2. V lost 7 bases and J lost 7; bases outside the gene matches: 9. This CDR3 has 14 amino acids. Per germline, CDR1 MDHEN and CDR2 SYDVKM. The CDR3 protein is CASTSSGGSRTQYF. Here the CDR3 DNA reads TGTGCCAGCACTAGTAGCGGGGGGTCGCGGACCCAGTACTTC.

This chain links TRBV11-3 with TRBJ2-5, with no clear D. V lost 5 bases and J lost 8, with 15 bases in between. Germline V gives CDR1 SGHNT, CDR2 YENEEA. The CDR3 runs 13 residues. The CDR3 is CASSVTLRGTQYF. The CDR3, as DNA: TGTGCCAGCAGCGTGACCCTCCGTGGAACCCAGTACTTC.

This clonotype occurred many times. The chain has TRBV7-2 and TRBJ2-3; D possibly matches TRBD1 or TRBD2 (5 bases each). There are 15 residues in the CDR3. Germline V gene lookup returns CDR1 SGHTA and CDR2 FQGNSA. V shed 3 bases and J shed 5 bases, with 15 bases lying between them. CDR3 nucleotides: TGTGCCAGCAGCTTCTCCGGGACCCAAGGAGATACGCAGTATTTT. Translation gives CASSFSGTQGDTQYF.

V and J are TRBV7-9 and TRBJ2-7, with no clear D. Germline lookup yields CDR1 SEHNR and CDR2 FQNEAQ (reference sequence). V was pared by 2 bases and J by 7 bases, with 12 bases between. CDR3 length: 13 residues. The CDR3 reads CASSLHGSGEQYF. The DNA of the CDR3 is TGTGCCAGCAGCTTACACGGGTCGGGTGAGCAGTACTTC.

This clonotype was seen repeatedly, ten times or more. The V and J genes are TRBV7-2 and TRBJ1-1; D might be TRBD1 (6 bases). The CDR3 is 15 residues long. Germline values: CDR1 SGHTA, CDR2 FQGNSA. The V and J ends lost 5 bases and 0 bases respectively, with 13 bases between them. CDR3 residues: CASSLRGAMNTEAFF. In DNA form, the CDR3 reads TGTGCCAGCAGCCTCCGGGGGGCCATGAACACTGAAGCTTTCTTT.

There are a few counts of this clonotype. The chain is built from TRBV18 and TRBJ1-5, with a weak D call TRBD1 (6 bases). In germline, CDR1 is KGHSH, CDR2 LQKENI. The V end lost 2 bases, the J end lost 5 bases, and 10 bases lay between the germline ends. The CDR3 contains 14 residues. CDR3 DNA sequence: TGTGCCAGCTCACCAGGGGGCCGTTATCAGCCCCAGCATTTT. Translated, it gives CASSPGGRYQPQHF.

This rearrangement joins TRBV2 to TRBJ2-1; the D is unclear. The CDR3 extends over 14 amino acids. Germline V lookup: CDR1 SNHLY, CDR2 FYNNEI. Trimming shortened V by 7 bases and J by 7 bases, and 17 bases separated the two germline ends. The CDR3 spells CASTPRDWDNEQFF. CDR3 nucleotide sequence: TGTGCCAGCACTCCCCGCGATTGGGATAATGAGCAGTTCTTC.

This clonotype was found many times. This sequence joins TRBV7-6 and TRBJ2-7, with 7 bases aligning to TRBD1. With V trimmed by 1 base and J by 3 bases, 3 bases remained unmatched. The germline gives CDR1 SGHVS, CDR2 FNYEAQ. The CDR3 has 14 residues. In DNA, the CDR3 is TGTGCCAGCAGCTTAGGGGGACAGAGCTACGAGCAGTACTTC. Protein product: CASSLGGQSYEQYF.

This clonotype was seen a handful of times. Written as DNA, the CDR3 is TGTGCCAGCAGTGATAACGGGATGAACTATGGCTACACCTTC. Residues: CASSDNGMNYGYTF. The chain combines TRBV2 with TRBJ1-2, with D hard to call. Germline V gives CDR1 SNHLY, CDR2 FYNNEI. The CDR3 consists of 14 residues. Between the trimmed V and J ends, which lost 3 bases and 2 bases, there was a span of 10 bases.

The V and J genes are TRBV20-1 and TRBJ1-5; D might be TRBD1 (5 bases). This CDR3 region has 12 residues. V lost 3 bases and J 7 bases, leaving 10 bases between the germline ends. The V gene's germline CDR1 is DFQATT and CDR2 SNEGSKA (reference sequence). DNA of the CDR3: TGCAGTGCTAGCCTCCGGGGCCAGCCCCAGCATTTT. It is translated as CSASLRGQPQHF.

The chain employs TRBV5-3 and TRBJ2-5, with D perhaps assigned TRBD1 or TRBD2 (7 bases each). Being an ORF, TRBV5-3 has a function that is uncertain. The V end lost 8 bases, the J end lost 2 bases, and 19 bases lay between the germline ends. The CDR3 covers 15 residues. CDR3 sequence reads: CASRPGGGLQETQYF. For the CDR3, the DNA is TGTGCCAGCAGACCAGGGGGGGGCCTACAAGAGACCCAGTACTTC.